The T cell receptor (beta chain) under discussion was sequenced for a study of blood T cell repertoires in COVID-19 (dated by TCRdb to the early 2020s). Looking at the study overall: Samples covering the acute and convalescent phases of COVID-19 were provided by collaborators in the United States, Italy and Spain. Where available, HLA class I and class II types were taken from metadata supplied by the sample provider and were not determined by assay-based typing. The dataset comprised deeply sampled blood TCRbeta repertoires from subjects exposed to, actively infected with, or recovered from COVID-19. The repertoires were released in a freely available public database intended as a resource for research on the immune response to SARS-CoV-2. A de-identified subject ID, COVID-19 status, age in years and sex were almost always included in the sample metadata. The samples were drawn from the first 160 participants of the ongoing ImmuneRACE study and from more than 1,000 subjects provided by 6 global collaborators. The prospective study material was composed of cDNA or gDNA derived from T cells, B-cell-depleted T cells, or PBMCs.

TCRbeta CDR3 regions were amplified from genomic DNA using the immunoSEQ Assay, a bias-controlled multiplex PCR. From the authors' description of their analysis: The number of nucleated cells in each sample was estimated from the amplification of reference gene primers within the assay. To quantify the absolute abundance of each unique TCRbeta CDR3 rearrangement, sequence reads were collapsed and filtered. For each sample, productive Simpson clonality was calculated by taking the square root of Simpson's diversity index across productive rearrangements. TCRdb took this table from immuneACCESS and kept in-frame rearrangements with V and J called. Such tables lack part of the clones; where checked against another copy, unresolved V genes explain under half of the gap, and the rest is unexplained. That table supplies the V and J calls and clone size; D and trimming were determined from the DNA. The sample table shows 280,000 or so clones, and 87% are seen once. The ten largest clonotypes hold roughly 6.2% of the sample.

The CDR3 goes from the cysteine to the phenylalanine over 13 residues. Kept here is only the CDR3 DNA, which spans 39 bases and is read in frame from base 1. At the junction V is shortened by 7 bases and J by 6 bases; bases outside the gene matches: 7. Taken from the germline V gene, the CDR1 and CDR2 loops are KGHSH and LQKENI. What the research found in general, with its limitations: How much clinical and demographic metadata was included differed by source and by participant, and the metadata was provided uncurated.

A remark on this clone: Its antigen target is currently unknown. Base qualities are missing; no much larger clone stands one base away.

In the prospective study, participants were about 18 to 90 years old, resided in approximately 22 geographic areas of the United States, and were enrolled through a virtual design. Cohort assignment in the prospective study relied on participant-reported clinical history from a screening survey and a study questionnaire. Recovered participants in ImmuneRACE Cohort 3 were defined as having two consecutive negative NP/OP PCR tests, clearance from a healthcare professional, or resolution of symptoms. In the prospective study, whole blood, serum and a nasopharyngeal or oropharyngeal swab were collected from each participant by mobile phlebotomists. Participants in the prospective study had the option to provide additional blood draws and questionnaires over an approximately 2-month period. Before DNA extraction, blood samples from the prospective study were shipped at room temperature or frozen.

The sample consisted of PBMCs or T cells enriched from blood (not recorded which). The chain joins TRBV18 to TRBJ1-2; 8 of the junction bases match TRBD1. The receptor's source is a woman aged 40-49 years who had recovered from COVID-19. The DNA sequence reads TGTGCCAGCTGCCCCGACAGGGGTGATGGCTACACCTTC. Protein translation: CASCPDRGDGYTF.